This is a list of T cell receptor beta chains from one sample in a study of post-analysis software for immune sequencing data. TCRdb reanalysed the PCR reads using MiXCR and keeps one entry per CDR3 protein. The sample shows some 240,000 distinct CDR3 sequences, 35% to 45% of them seen only once. Sequencing input: blood. The source is a girl aged 5-17 years with multiple sclerosis. The CDR3 runs from the conserved cysteine through the conserved F or W.

v_call cdr3_aa
TRBV20-1 CSARDPNSARTDTQYF
TRBV10-3 CAISESGLQGEAFF
TRBV20-1 CSASGRGASNTGELFF
TRBV20-1 CSPGPAGNNEQFF
TRBV18 CASSPTGAGTDTQYF
TRBV6-4 CASPTGAAPCEQYF
TRBV28 CASSRSCRLSNQPQHF
TRBV20-1 CSAPSEREAYNEQFF
TRBV5-6 CASSLGTSEYTDTQYF
TRBV12-3/TRBV12-4 CASTPRSGVDTQYF
TRBV27 CASSPRTSDNEQFF
TRBV5-5 CASSRNDNVAKNIQYF
TRBV7-9 CASSLRGSSSYNEQFF
TRBV5-4 CASSLEVGRGTTEAFF
TRBV4-1 CASSQRTSGRRGTGELFF
TRBV3-1 CASTRGEGVYGCIF
TRBV6-1 CASSLDIQYF
TRBV2 CAGSFGTSGTYEQYF
TRBV7-9 CASSVWDSLGGYTF
TRBV6-6 CASSPTSESTDTQYF
TRBV20-1 CSASRSSAQGGQPQHF
TRBV20-1 CSAGGRTSGMKAQYF
TRBV5-1 CASSLEGINTGELFF
TRBV9 CASSGEGELFF
TRBV28 CASSSALTGGSYEQYF
TRBV7-2 CASSRQRENEQFF
TRBV15 CTTSRDGARGNTIYF
TRBV10-2 CASSDSRGDPGTQYF
TRBV5-1 CASSLLQFNTEAFF
TRBV6-6 CASSYSGSVTETQYF
TRBV7-9 CASSPQGADGYTF
TRBV15 CATSRDLETQYF
TRBV20-1 CSARVTNEKLFF
TRBV12-3/TRBV12-4 CASSLVQTSTDTEYF
TRBV5-1 CASSLLGSASYNEQFF